The source of this TCR beta chain is a study of blood T cells in healthy people across ages. The CDR3 spans 13 residues. The V end was cut by 3 bases, the J end by 0 bases, with 9 bases between. In germline, CDR1 is DFQATT, CDR2 SNEGSKA (reference sequence). The authors ran a second PCR of 7 to 11 cycles using a sample-barcoded 5' primer and a J-beta primer mix. Every individual sample yielded 2.5 million or more paired-end reads (each containing CDR3). TCRdb called the 5' RACE reads again in MiXCR, with one record for every CDR3 protein. The profile covers hundreds of thousands of distinct CDR3 sequences, with around 49% appearing a single time and 30% to 40% taken by the ten largest.

V gene TRBV20-1 combines with J gene TRBJ2-7, with no clear D. The TCR sequence derives from a woman aged 60-75 years in good health. What was sequenced was blood. CDR3 loop: CSARASSSYEQYF. CDR3 nucleotides: TGCAGTGCTAGGGCCTCCAGCTCCTACGAGCAGTACTTC.